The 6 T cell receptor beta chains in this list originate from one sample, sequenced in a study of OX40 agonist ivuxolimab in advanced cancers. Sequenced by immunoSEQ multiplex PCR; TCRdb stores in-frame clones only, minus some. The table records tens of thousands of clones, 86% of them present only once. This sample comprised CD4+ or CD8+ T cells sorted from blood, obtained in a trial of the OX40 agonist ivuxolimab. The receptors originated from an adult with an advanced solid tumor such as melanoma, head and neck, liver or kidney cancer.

The CDR3: CASSYSRGYGYTF. The DNA for the CDR3 is TGTGCCAGCAGTTACTCGAGAGGGTATGGCTACACCTTC. The chain uses TRBV6-5 and TRBJ1-2; D uncertain. Per the germline V gene, CDR1 is MNHEY and CDR2 is SVGAGI. Trimming took off 0 bases at V and 5 bases at J, with 7 bases between the two ends. There are 13 residues in the CDR3.

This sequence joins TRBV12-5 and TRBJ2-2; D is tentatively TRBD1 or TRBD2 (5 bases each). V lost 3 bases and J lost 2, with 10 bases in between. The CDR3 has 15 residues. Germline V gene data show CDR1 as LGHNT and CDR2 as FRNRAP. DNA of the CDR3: TGTGCTAGTGGTTTAGGGACGGGAAACACCGGGGAGCTGTTTTTT. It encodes CASGLGTGNTGELFF.

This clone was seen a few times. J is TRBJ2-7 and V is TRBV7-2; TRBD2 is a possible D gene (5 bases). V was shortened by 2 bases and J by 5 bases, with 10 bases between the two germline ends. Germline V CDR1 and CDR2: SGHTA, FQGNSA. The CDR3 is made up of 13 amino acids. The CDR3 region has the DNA TGTGCCAGCAGCTTACGATGGGGAGACGAGCAGTACTTC. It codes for CASSLRWGDEQYF.

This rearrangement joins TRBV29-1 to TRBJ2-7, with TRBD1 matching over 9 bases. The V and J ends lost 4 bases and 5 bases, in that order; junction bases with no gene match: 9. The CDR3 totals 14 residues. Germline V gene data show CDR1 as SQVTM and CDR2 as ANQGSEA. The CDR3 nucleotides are TGCAGCGTTGCCCCCGGGACAGGGAGGAACGAGCAGTACTTC. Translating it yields CSVAPGTGRNEQYF.

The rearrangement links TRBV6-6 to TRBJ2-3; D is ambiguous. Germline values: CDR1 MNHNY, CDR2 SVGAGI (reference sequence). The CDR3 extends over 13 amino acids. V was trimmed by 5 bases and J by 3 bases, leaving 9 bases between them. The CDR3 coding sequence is TGTGCCAGCAGTCCATTCTTAACAGATACGCAGTATTTT. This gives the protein CASSPFLTDTQYF.

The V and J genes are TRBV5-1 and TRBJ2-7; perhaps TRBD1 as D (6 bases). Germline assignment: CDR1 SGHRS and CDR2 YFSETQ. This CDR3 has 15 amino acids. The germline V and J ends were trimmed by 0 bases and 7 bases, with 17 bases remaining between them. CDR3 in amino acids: CASSLEAGGAREQYF. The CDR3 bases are TGCGCCAGCAGCTTGGAAGCTGGGGGCGCGAGGGAGCAGTACTTC. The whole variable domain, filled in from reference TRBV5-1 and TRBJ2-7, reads KAGVTQTPRYLIKTRGQQVTLSCSPISGHRSVSWYQQTPGQGLQFLFEYFSETQRNKGNFPGRFSGRQFSNSRSEMNVSTLELGDSALYLCASSLEAGGAREQYFGPGTRLTVT.